What follows are 24 T cell receptor beta chains derived from one specimen sequenced in a study of shared clonotypes between healthy human individuals. Naive CD8 isolation took CD45RO-negative cells positively selected for CCR7 and excluded terminally differentiated effector memory CD45RA+ cells. Profiling relied on immunoSEQ multiplex PCR, and the TCRdb table lists in-frame clones only, not all of them. The sample yields around 2,100,000 clones, roughly 94% seen once. Sequenced input: naive CD8+ T cells sorted from blood. The receptor source for this set is a man younger than 30 in good health.

The V and J genes are TRBV13 and TRBJ1-1, with TRBD1 identical over 10 bases. V was pared by 5 bases and J by 1 base, with 10 bases of the junction left unmatched. The CDR3 has 17 residues. Germline CDR1 and CDR2: PRHDT and FYEKMQ (reference sequence). The CDR3 here is CASSRETGGAENTEAFF. As DNA, the CDR3 is TGTGCCAGCAGCCGAGAGACAGGGGGCGCAGAGAACACTGAAGCTTTCTTT.

The chain uses TRBV5-1 and TRBJ2-7; the D gene is possibly TRBD1 (6 bases). The V end lost 4 bases, the J end lost 6 bases, and 23 bases lay between the germline ends. The CDR3 runs 16 residues. Per the germline V gene, CDR1 is SGHRS and CDR2 is YFSETQ. The CDR3 DNA is TGCGCCAGCAGCGTGGGAGAGGTAGTACAGGGATCCGAGCAGTACTTC. This translates into CASSVGEVVQGSEQYF.

The V and J genes are TRBV5-1 and TRBJ2-2, with 7 bases matching TRBD2. In germline, CDR1 is SGHRS, CDR2 YFSETQ. CDR3 length equals 17 residues. V trimming: 4 bases; J trimming: 7 bases; junction bases outside the gene matches: 16. Here the CDR3 reads CASSVTSESSHGGELFF. The CDR3, as DNA: TGCGCCAGCAGCGTAACTAGCGAATCCAGCCATGGCGGGGAGCTGTTTTTT.

This chain uses TRBV29-1 with TRBJ2-6, with TRBD1 as a possible D gene (6 bases). Looked up from germline, CDR1 is SQVTM and CDR2 is ANQGSEA. V was trimmed by 7 bases and J by 0 bases, leaving 22 bases between them. The CDR3 sequence is 18 residues long. The CDR3 sequence: CSALYIGQSSSGANVLTF. The DNA of the CDR3 is TGCAGCGCCCTCTACATTGGACAGTCCAGCTCTGGGGCCAACGTCCTGACTTTC.

In DNA form, the CDR3 reads TGTGCCAGCAGCTTAACAGTTGGCTACGAGCAGTACTTC. It specifies CASSLTVGYEQYF. The chain joins TRBV11-3 to TRBJ2-7; D gene unclear. The germline CDR1 and CDR2 sequences are SGHNT and YENEEA. Trimming shortened V by 2 bases and J by 3 bases, and 8 bases separated the two germline ends. The CDR3 extends over 13 amino acids.

As to this clone: The same CDR3 is also encoded by other DNA sequences in this sample. V and J are TRBV7-2 and TRBJ2-7; possible D gene TRBD1, 5 bases. V was trimmed by 1 base and J by 2 bases, leaving 6 bases between them. The CDR3 spans 13 residues. Germline V gene data show CDR1 as SGHTA and CDR2 as FQGNSA. The CDR3 DNA reads as TGTGCCAGCAGCTTAGGCAGGGCCTACGAGCAGTACTTC. It translates to CASSLGRAYEQYF. The full variable domain, its missing parts supplied by reference TRBV7-2 and TRBJ2-7, is GAGVSQSPSNKVTEKGKDVELRCDPISGHTALYWYRQSLGQGLEFLIYFQGNSAPDKSGLPSDRFSAERTGGSVSTLTIQRTQQEDSAVYLCASSLGRAYEQYFGPGTRLTVT.

The chain uses TRBV7-2 and TRBJ2-7; no clear D. Trimming took off 1 base at V and 2 bases at J, with 9 bases between the two ends. Germline V gives CDR1 SGHTA, CDR2 FQGNSA. This CDR3 has 14 residues. CDR3 amino acids: CASSLDGETYEQYF. Here the CDR3 DNA reads TGTGCCAGCAGCTTAGATGGGGAAACCTACGAGCAGTACTTC.

This clone showed up just a few times. This sample includes further DNA sequences coding for the same CDR3. V usage is TRBV28 and J usage is TRBJ1-2; 7 positions agree with TRBD1. V trimming: 8 bases; J trimming: 4 bases; junction bases outside the gene matches: 1. From germline, CDR1 is MDHEN and CDR2 SYDVKM. The length of the CDR3 is 11 residues. The CDR3 DNA follows: TGTGCCAGCCGGGACAGCTATGGCTACACCTTC. Translated: CASRDSYGYTF.

The CDR3 loop reads CASNALAGGPYEQYF. The CDR3 DNA reads as TGTGCCAGCAACGCACTAGCGGGGGGACCCTACGAGCAGTACTTC. V usage is TRBV28 and J usage is TRBJ2-7, with 12 bases lining up with TRBD2. CDR1 and CDR2 from the germline V gene are MDHEN and SYDVKM. J gave up 2 bases and V 7 bases, and 6 bases lay outside the gene matches. This CDR3 region has 15 residues.

The CDR3 DNA sequence: TGTGCCAGCACCTCCCCGGGGGCCGGTTCCTACGAGCAGTACTTC. As protein: CASTSPGAGSYEQYF. The rearrangement uses TRBV28 and TRBJ2-7, with D perhaps matching TRBD1 or TRBD2 (6 bases each). Trimming removed 7 bases at V and 1 base at J, with 17 bases between. CDR3 size: 15 residues. Germline V gives CDR1 MDHEN, CDR2 SYDVKM.

The chain employs TRBV12-5 and TRBJ2-5; tentatively, D is TRBD1 (6 bases). Per germline, CDR1 LGHNT and CDR2 FRNRAP. Trimming removed 5 bases at V and 3 bases at J, with 13 bases between. The CDR3 length is 14 residues. The CDR3 coding sequence is TGTGCTAGTGGTCCGGGGACACTAAAAGAGACCCAGTACTTC. Amino acids: CASGPGTLKETQYF.

V is TRBV27 and J is TRBJ1-2; no reliable D call. This CDR3 has 13 amino acids. Germline CDR1 MNHEY, CDR2 SMNVEV (reference sequence). Trimming took 4 bases from V and 1 from J, leaving 7 bases between them. The CDR3 bases are TGTGCCAGCAGTTCCGGATATAACTATGGCTACACCTTC. As protein: CASSSGYNYGYTF.

CDR3 sequence (DNA): TGTGCCAGCAGCCCGGGGGGTTCAGGTCAGCCCCAGCATTTT. It yields the protein CASSPGGSGQPQHF. The chain links TRBV28 to TRBJ1-5, with D perhaps matching TRBD1 (5 bases). V was shortened by 6 bases and J by 6 bases, with 15 bases between the two germline ends. Germline-derived CDR1 and CDR2 are MDHEN and SYDVKM. CDR3 length equals 14 residues.

The rearrangement joins TRBV7-9 to TRBJ2-5; 10 bases match TRBD2. The CDR3 runs 13 residues. Trimming took 7 bases from V and 3 from J; bases not matched to a gene: 2. CDR1 is SEHNR and CDR2 is FQNEAQ in the germline V gene (reference sequence). Here the CDR3 reads CASNLAGEETQYF. The DNA for the CDR3 is TGTGCCAGCAATCTAGCGGGAGAAGAGACCCAGTACTTC.

CDR3 sequence (DNA): TGTGCCATCAGTGAGTCCGTGACAGGGGTCACCGGGGAGCTGTTTTTT. It codes for CAISESVTGVTGELFF. The J gene is TRBJ2-2, the V gene TRBV10-3; 8 bases are a match to TRBD1. Germline loops: CDR1 ENHRY, CDR2 SYGVKD. The CDR3 is made up of 16 amino acids. V trimming: 0 bases; J trimming: 4 bases; junction bases outside the gene matches: 4.

The rearrangement links TRBV9 to TRBJ2-1; 8 nucleotides line up with TRBD2. CDR1 is SGDLS and CDR2 is YYNGEE in the germline V gene. This CDR3 is 15 amino acids long. J was trimmed by 5 bases and V by 3 bases; bases with no gene match: 7. The CDR3 DNA is TGTGCCAGCAGCGCCTCGGGAGGGCCAAACAATGAGCAGTTCTTC. Protein sequence: CASSASGGPNNEQFF.

The chain recombines TRBV19 with TRBJ1-2, with 9 bases that match TRBD1. V trimming: 5 bases; J trimming: 7 bases; junction bases outside the gene matches: 5. The CDR3 totals 13 residues. Per germline, CDR1 LNHDA and CDR2 SQIVND (reference sequence). The CDR3 DNA follows: TGTGCCAGTAGTCCTACAGGGGGCCCTGGCTACACCTTC. Amino acid sequence: CASSPTGGPGYTF.

The chain combines TRBV27 with TRBJ2-7; D is unclear. Looked up from germline, CDR1 is MNHEY and CDR2 is SMNVEV (reference sequence). The CDR3 length is 13 residues. The V gene lost 3 bases and the J gene lost 0 bases, with 6 bases spanning the gap. This chain's CDR3 is CASSFDGSYEQYF. CDR3 bases: TGTGCCAGCAGTTTTGATGGCTCCTACGAGCAGTACTTC.

A note on this clone: Other DNA sequences in the same sample also yield this CDR3. The V and J genes are TRBV9 and TRBJ2-3; D remains ambiguous. The germline gives CDR1 SGDLS, CDR2 YYNGEE. V shed 4 bases and J shed 2 bases, with 14 bases lying between them. This CDR3 contains 15 residues. The CDR3 DNA reads TGTGCCAGCAGCCCCTCGGGTACACTCACAGATACGCAGTATTTT. Its translation is CASSPSGTLTDTQYF. The full variable domain, its missing parts supplied by reference TRBV9 and TRBJ2-3, is DSGVTQTPKHLITATGQRVTLRCSPRSGDLSVYWYQQSLDQGLQFLIQYYNGEERAKGNILERFSAQQFPDLHSELNLSSLELGDSALYFCASSPSGTLTDTQYFGPGTRLTVL.

To note about this clone: The sample holds other DNA sequences that translate to the same CDR3. The J gene is TRBJ1-5, the V gene TRBV27; 7 bases align to TRBD1. There are 14 residues in the CDR3. The germline V gene encodes CDR1 MNHEY and CDR2 SMNVEV (reference sequence). J gave up 4 bases and V 3 bases, and 3 bases lay outside the gene matches. CDR3 in DNA: TGTGCCAGCAGTTTGACAGGGACGAATCAGCCCCAGCATTTT. Residues: CASSLTGTNQPQHF.

This clone was detected only a few times. In DNA, the CDR3 is TGTGCCAGTAGTTATTGGGACCGGGATGGCTACACCTTC. Translating it yields CASSYWDRDGYTF. V and J are TRBV19 and TRBJ1-2; D possibly corresponds to TRBD1 (5 bases). There are 13 residues in the CDR3. V lost 5 bases and J lost 6, with 13 bases in between. CDR1 LNHDA and CDR2 SQIVND come from the germline V gene (reference sequence).

This chain joins TRBV7-2 and TRBJ2-3; the D gene is possibly TRBD2 (5 bases). The CDR3 contains 17 residues. Trimming took off 2 bases at V and 2 bases at J, with 17 bases between the two ends. Germline lookup yields CDR1 SGHTA and CDR2 FQGNSA. As DNA, the CDR3 is TGTGCCAGCAGCTTAATTCCCCTGGCGGGTTCCACAGATACGCAGTATTTT. This sequence encodes CASSLIPLAGSTDTQYF.

This clone was observed a handful of times. J is TRBJ1-5 and V is TRBV19; D is unresolved. Trimming left V 5 bases short and J 0 bases short, with 17 bases between. Per the germline V gene, CDR1 is LNHDA and CDR2 is SQIVND (reference sequence). The length of the CDR3 is 17 residues. In DNA, the CDR3 is TGTGCCAGTAGTTGGATTGAGTCTCGGTATAGCAATCAGCCCCAGCATTTT. This encodes CASSWIESRYSNQPQHF.

CDR3 in amino acids: CASSLAPSGAEDEKLFF. The CDR3 DNA sequence: TGTGCCAGCAGCTTGGCCCCCTCCGGGGCCGAAGATGAAAAACTGTTTTTT. The rearrangement links TRBV5-6 to TRBJ1-4; D might be TRBD1 (5 bases). Trimming took 0 bases from V and 6 from J, leaving 18 bases between them. The CDR3 consists of 17 residues. Germline V gene lookup returns CDR1 SGHDT and CDR2 YYEEEE. Full variable domain (rest looked up from reference TRBV5-6 and TRBJ1-4): DAGVTQSPTHLIKTRGQQVTLRCSPKSGHDTVSWYQQALGQGPQFIFQYYEEEERQRGNFPDRFSGHQFPNYSSELNVNALLLGDSALYLCASSLAPSGAEDEKLFFGSGTQLSVL.